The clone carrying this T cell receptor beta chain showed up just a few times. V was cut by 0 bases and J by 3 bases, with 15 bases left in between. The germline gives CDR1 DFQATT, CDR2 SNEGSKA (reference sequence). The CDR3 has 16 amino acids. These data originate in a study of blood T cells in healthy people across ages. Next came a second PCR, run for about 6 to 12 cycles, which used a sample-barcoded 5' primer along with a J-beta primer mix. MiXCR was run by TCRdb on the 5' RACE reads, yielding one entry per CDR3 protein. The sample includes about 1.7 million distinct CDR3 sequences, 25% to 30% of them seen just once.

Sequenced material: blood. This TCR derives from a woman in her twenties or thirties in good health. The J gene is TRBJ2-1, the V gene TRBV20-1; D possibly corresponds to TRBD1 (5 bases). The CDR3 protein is CSARDFETAIYNEQFF. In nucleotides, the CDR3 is TGCAGTGCTAGAGATTTCGAGACAGCAATCTACAATGAGCAGTTCTTC.